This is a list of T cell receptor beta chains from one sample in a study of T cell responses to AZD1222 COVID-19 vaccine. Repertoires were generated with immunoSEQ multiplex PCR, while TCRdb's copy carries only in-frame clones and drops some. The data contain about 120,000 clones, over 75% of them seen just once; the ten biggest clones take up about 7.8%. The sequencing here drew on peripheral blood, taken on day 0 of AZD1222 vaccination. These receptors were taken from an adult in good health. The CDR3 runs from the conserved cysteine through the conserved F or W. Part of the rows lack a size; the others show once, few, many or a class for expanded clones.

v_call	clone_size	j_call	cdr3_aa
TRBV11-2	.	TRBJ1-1	CASSPSAGPQTEAFF
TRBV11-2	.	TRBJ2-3	CASSFTVGATQYF
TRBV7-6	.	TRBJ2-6	CASSPRGTGGRGANVLTF
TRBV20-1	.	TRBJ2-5	CSASVWETQYF
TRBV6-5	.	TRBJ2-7	CASSRVGQGYEQYF
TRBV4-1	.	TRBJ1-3	CASTRDLRRERNTIYF
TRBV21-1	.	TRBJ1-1	CASGENTEAFF
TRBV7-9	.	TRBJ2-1	CASSLPILAGGSYNEQFF
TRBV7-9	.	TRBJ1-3	CASSLRGSGNTIYF
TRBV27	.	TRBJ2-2	CASSLVVNTGELFF
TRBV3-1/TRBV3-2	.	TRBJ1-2	CASSQSDGGGYGYTF
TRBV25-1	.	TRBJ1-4	CASSGRDREKKLFF
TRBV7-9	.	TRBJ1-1	CASSQSDTEAFF
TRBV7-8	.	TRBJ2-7	CASSHGDYEQYF
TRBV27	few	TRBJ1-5	CASSPGGAGNQPQHF
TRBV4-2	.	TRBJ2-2	CASSRSTGEGTGELFF
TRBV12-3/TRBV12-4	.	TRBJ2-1	CASRVSGTEQFF
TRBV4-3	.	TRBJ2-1	CASSRGLTNYNEQFF
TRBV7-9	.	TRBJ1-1	CASSSQGEAFF
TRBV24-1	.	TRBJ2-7	CATSDFGTGSYEQYF
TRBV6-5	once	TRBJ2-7	CASWGVGTTYEQYF
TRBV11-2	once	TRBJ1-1	CASSFHGANEAFF
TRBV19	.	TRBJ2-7	CASSPIRTVSYEQYF
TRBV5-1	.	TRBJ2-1	CASSGPGLASNNEQFF
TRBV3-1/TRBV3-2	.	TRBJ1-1	CASSQGGTNTEAFF
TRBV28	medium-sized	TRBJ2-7	CASSLSGRGLAGAYEQYF
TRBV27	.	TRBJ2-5	CASGGTGEQETQYF
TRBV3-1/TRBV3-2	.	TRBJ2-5	CASSQQGFEETQYF
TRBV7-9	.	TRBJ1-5	CASTTGTNQPQHF
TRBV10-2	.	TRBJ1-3	CASSESGDGNTIYF
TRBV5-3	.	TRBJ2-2	CARSSQGTGGFPNTGELFF
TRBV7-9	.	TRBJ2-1	CASSSHLLAGGLNEQFF
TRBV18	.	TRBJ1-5	CASSPDLSRGQPQHF
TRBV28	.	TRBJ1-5	CASSFIQGGKPQHF
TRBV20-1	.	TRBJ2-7	CSAPQGAEQYF
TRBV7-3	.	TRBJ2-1	CASSPGGTSRNEQFF
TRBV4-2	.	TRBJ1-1	CASSQERVAGTEAFF
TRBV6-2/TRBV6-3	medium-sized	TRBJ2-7	CASSYGRHEQYF
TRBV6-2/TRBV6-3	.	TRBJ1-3	CASSSVRTSPSSGNTIYF
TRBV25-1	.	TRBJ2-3	CASSGWKLGTDTQYF
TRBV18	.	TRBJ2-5	CASSSGGTGVGETQYF
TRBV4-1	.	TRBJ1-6	CASSQAPQGGRNSPLHF
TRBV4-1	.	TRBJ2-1	CASSRTGVQGAYNEQFF
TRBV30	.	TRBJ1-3	CAWNKDRAGNTIYF
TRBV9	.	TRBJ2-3	CASSVQQGVSTDTQYF
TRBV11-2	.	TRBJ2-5	CASSPRIGLQETQYF
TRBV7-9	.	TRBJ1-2	CASSLGQGINYGYTF
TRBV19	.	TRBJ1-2	CASSPMTVAGYTF
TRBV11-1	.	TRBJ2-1	CASSSSGYLNEQFF
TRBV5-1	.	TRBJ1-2	CASTMGGNYGYTF
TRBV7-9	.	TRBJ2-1	CASSLDLAGVKEQFF
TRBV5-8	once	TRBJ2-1	CASSSYNEQFF
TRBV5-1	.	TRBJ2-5	CASIFGGNSVQGETQYF